This TCR beta chain was retrieved from a study of beta chain features in type 1 diabetes. Investigators reverse transcribed all isolated RNA, so they sequenced expressed TCRB transcripts. Regulatory, naive and central memory T cell samples averaged roughly 3.8 million reads. TCRdb's copy holds only in-frame clones and misses some; the assay was immunoSEQ multiplex PCR. The data show a few hundred thousand clones, with over 13% seen just once and under 0.02% held by the top ten. The CDR3 runs to 12 residues. Germline CDR1 SQVTM, CDR2 ANQGSEA. Deletions cut 4 bases from V and 4 bases from J, with 10 bases between.

Sample: naive CD4+ T cells from blood. The receptor was derived from a woman in her late teens or twenties in good health. The chain uses TRBV29-1 and TRBJ1-2; no definite D call. The CDR3 here is CSVVRRGYGYTF. The CDR3 DNA follows: TGCAGCGTTGTAAGGCGAGGCTATGGCTACACCTTC. Filled out from reference TRBV29-1 and TRBJ1-2, the complete variable domain reads SAVISQKPSRDICQRGTSLTIQCQVDSQVTMMFWYRQQPGQSLTLIATANQGSEATYESGFVIDKFPISRPNLTFSTLTVSNMSPEDSSIYLCSVVRRGYGYTFGSGTRLTVV.